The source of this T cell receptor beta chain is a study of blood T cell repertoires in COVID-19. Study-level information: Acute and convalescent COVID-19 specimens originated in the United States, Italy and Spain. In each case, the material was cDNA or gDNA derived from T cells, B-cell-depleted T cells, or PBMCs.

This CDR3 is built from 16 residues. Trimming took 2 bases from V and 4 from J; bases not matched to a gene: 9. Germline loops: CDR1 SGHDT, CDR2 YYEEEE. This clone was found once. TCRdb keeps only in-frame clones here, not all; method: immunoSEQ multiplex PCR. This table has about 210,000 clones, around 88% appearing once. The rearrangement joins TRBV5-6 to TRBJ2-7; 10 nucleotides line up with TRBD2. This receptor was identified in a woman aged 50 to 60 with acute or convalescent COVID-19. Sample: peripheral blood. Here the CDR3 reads CASSLPGTSDLYEQYF. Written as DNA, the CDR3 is TGTGCCAGCAGCTTACCTGGGACTAGCGATCTGTACGAGCAGTACTTC.